This TCR beta chain stems from a study of blood T cell repertoires in COVID-19. Participants were aged about 18 to 89 years from around 26 US areas. Self-reported history from a screening survey and questionnaire set each donor's cohort. Assay: immunoSEQ multiplex PCR; the TCRdb copy retains only in-frame clones and omits some. In the table there are some 390,000 clones, 89% of which are singletons. Germline V gene sequence: CDR1 SEHNR, CDR2 FQNEAQ (reference sequence). The CDR3 spans 14 residues. V lost 5 bases and J lost 8, with 15 bases in between. This TCR was recovered from a woman in her 30s who had recovered from COVID-19. This chain links TRBV7-9 with TRBJ1-4; weak D call: TRBD1 (5 bases). The sequenced sample consisted of PBMCs or T cells enriched from blood (not recorded which). The CDR3 here is CASSPHRQFEKLFF. In DNA form, the CDR3 reads TGTGCCAGCAGCCCTCACAGACAGTTCGAAAAACTGTTTTTT.